Included here is one TCR beta chain sequence, with context. The V end lost 3 bases, the J end lost 1 base, and 10 bases lay between the germline ends. Germline assignment: CDR1 MNHEY and CDR2 SMNVEV (reference sequence). CDR3 length: 15 amino acids. Assay: immunoSEQ multiplex PCR; the TCRdb copy retains only in-frame clones and omits some. This repertoire shows 130,000 or so clones, around nine tenths found once; its top ten account for around 20%. The sample originates from a study of blood T cell repertoires in COVID-19. Study information: The analysed material was cDNA or gDNA that came from T cells, B-cell-depleted T cells, or PBMCs.

The sequence came from a man aged 50 to 59 with active or convalescent COVID-19. Sequencing was done on a sample of peripheral blood. This rearrangement joins TRBV27 to TRBJ2-4, with a possible D match to TRBD1 (6 bases). CDR3 DNA sequence: TGTGCCAGCAGTTTGTACCAGGGGGCCAAAAACATTCAGTACTTC. Encoded protein: CASSLYQGAKNIQYF.